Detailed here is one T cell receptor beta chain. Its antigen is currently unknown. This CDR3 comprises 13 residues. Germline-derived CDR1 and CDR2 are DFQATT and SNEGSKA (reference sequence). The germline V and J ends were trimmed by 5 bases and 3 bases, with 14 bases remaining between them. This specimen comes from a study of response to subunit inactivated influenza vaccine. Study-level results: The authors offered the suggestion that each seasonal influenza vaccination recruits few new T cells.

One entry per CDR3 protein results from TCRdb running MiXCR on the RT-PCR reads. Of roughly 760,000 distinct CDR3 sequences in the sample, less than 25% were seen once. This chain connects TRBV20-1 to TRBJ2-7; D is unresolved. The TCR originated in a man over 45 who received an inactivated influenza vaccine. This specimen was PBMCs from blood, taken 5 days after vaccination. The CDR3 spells CSAGRPQFYEQYF. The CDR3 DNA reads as TGCAGTGCTGGACGGCCCCAGTTCTACGAGCAGTACTTC.